The entry that follows covers one T cell receptor beta chain sequence. Its antigen is not known. The data derive from a study of shared clonotypes between healthy human individuals. Study-wide context: The cohort comprised a couple of women and a few men. Their ages spanned 18 to 49 years.

Original analysis: Filtering was not the same, since immunoSEQ gave junction-only sequences without quality scores. Sequenced by immunoSEQ multiplex PCR; TCRdb stores in-frame clones only, minus some. That table supplies the V and J calls and clone size; D and trimming were determined from the DNA. The data hold about 2 million clones, with about 95% observed a single time. This CDR3 contains 15 residues. Germline CDR1 is PRHDT and CDR2 is FYEKMQ (reference sequence). The ends lost 5 bases at V and 3 bases at J; junction bases unmatched: 6. Study-wide points: Rarefaction demonstrated incomplete sorted-subset sequencing despite large depth.

CD8 cells regarded as naive lacked CD45RO, were positively chosen for CCR7, and omitted terminally differentiated effector memory CD45RA+ cells. The study enrolled healthy HIV-negative adults without recent acute infections or vaccinations as donors. The chain has TRBV13 and TRBJ1-1, with 10 nucleotides matching TRBD1. The sequencing sample was made of naive CD8+ T cells sorted from blood. The sequence was collected from a man between 18 and 29 years old in good health. Here the CDR3 reads CASSLRQGAHTEAFF. As DNA, the CDR3 is TGTGCCAGCAGCCTCCGACAGGGGGCCCACACTGAAGCTTTCTTT.